The T cell receptor (beta chain) under discussion was sequenced for a study of blood T cells in healthy people across ages. Per sample, at least 6 micrograms of total RNA were extracted. Through a sample-barcoded 5' primer and a J-beta primer mix, a second PCR was run for roughly 6 to 12 cycles. TCRdb re-called the 5' RACE reads with MiXCR, one entry per CDR3 protein. The repertoire holds 550,000 to 800,000 distinct CDR3 sequences, with roughly 21% as singletons. The CDR3 sequence is 15 residues long. Trimming took 3 bases from V and 9 from J; bases not matched to a gene: 14. CDR1 and CDR2 from the germline V gene are ENHRY and SYGVKD.

Material: blood. The rearrangement uses TRBV10-3 and TRBJ2-7; 7 bases line up with TRBD1. This sequence was found in a man aged 70 or older in good health. In DNA, the CDR3 is TGTGCCATCAGTGAATACGCAGGGGGAAAATCGGGGCAGTACTTC. Protein: CAISEYAGGKSGQYF.